This T cell receptor (beta chain) derives from a study of blood T cell repertoires in COVID-19. Background on the study: PBMCs, B-cell-depleted T cells, or T cells were the source of the cDNA or gDNA that made up the material.

CDR3 length: 14 residues. The germline V gene has CDR1 SEHNR and CDR2 FQNEAQ (reference sequence). Trimming took off 2 bases at V and 0 bases at J, with 4 bases between the two ends. Source study methods: Amplification of reference gene primers provided the estimated nucleated cell counts. Using immunoSEQ multiplex PCR, the repertoire was profiled, and TCRdb retains in-frame clones only, with some absent. V and J calls and clone size are those listed in that table; D and trimming were worked out from the DNA. In the table there are about 220,000 clones, approximately 78% of which are singletons. Sequencing input: peripheral blood. V is TRBV7-9 and J is TRBJ1-4; D unclear. This TCR came from a woman aged 70-85 years with COVID-19, enrolled during active disease. CDR3 nucleotide sequence: TGTGCCAGCAGCTTACGGGCAACTAATGAAAAACTGTTTTTT. Translated, it gives CASSLRATNEKLFF.